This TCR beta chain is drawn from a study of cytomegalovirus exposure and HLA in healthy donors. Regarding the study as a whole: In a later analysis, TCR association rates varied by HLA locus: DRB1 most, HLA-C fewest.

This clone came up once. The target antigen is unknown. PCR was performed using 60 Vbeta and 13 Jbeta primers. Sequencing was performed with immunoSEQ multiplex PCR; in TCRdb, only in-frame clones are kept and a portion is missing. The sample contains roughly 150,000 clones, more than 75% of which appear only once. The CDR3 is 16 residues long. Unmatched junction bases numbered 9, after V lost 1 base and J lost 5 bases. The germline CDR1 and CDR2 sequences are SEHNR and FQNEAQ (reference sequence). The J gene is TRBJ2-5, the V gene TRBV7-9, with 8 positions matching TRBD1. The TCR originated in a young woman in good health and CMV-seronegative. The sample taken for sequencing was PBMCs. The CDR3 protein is CASSLGPSGGNETQYF. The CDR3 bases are TGTGCCAGCAGCTTAGGGCCTTCAGGGGGCAATGAGACCCAGTACTTC.